The rows below give T cell receptor beta chains drawn from one sample of a study of OX40 agonist ivuxolimab in advanced cancers. The data were produced by immunoSEQ multiplex PCR, yet TCRdb's version contains in-frame clones alone and is incomplete. This sample yields roughly 50,000 clones, of which approximately 86% are seen a single time; 0.85% to 1% belongs to the top ten. Sequencing was performed on CD4+ or CD8+ T cells sorted from blood, taken in a trial of the OX40 agonist ivuxolimab. Receptors originate from an adult with an advanced solid tumor such as melanoma, head and neck, liver or kidney cancer. CDR3s include the opening cysteine and the closing phenylalanine or tryptophan. Each record gives: D gene, V gene, clone size, J gene, CDR3 length, CDR3 DNA, CDR3 protein. The D gene is left open where the match is weak. Size is stated for part of the rows, as once, few or many counts, or as a class when the clone is expanded.

d_call: -; v_call: TRBV19; clone_size: -; j_call: TRBJ1-3; cdr3_length: 14; cdr3_nt: TGTGCCAGTAGTATTAGCTCCTCTGGAAACACCATATATTTT; cdr3_aa: CASSISSSGNTIYF
d_call: -; v_call: TRBV5-1; clone_size: -; j_call: TRBJ2-7; cdr3_length: 14; cdr3_nt: TGCGCCAGTCGGGTAGAGGCCTTATCCTACGAGCAGTACTTC; cdr3_aa: CASRVEALSYEQYF
d_call: -; v_call: TRBV7-9; clone_size: -; j_call: TRBJ1-4; cdr3_length: 15; cdr3_nt: TGTGCCAGCAGCTTGGGCGGGGGATATAATGAAAAACTGTTTTTT; cdr3_aa: CASSLGGGYNEKLFF
d_call: -; v_call: TRBV18; clone_size: once; j_call: TRBJ1-2; cdr3_length: 14; cdr3_nt: TGTGCCAGCTCACCAGCGGCAGGGCTTTATGGCTACACCTTC; cdr3_aa: CASSPAAGLYGYTF
d_call: -; v_call: TRBV19; clone_size: -; j_call: TRBJ1-2; cdr3_length: 15; cdr3_nt: TGTGCCAGTAGTGTGGGAGGACCCCAGAGCTATGGCTACACCTTC; cdr3_aa: CASSVGGPQSYGYTF
d_call: TRBD1; v_call: TRBV19; clone_size: -; j_call: TRBJ1-1; cdr3_length: 14; cdr3_nt: TGTGCCACCCTGGACAGGGGCCCGAACACTGAAGCTTTCTTT; cdr3_aa: CATLDRGPNTEAFF
d_call: TRBD1; v_call: TRBV7-2; clone_size: few; j_call: TRBJ1-2; cdr3_length: 15; cdr3_nt: TGTGCCAGCAGCTTATCCGACAGGGTTTCGTATGGCTACACCTTC; cdr3_aa: CASSLSDRVSYGYTF
d_call: -; v_call: TRBV5-1; clone_size: -; j_call: TRBJ1-1; cdr3_length: 14; cdr3_nt: TGCGCCAGCGCTACTGGGGCGGAGAACACTGAAGCTTTCTTT; cdr3_aa: CASATGAENTEAFF
d_call: -; v_call: TRBV5-8; clone_size: -; j_call: TRBJ2-6; cdr3_length: 14; cdr3_nt: TGTGCCAGCAGCCCACTGGTTGGGGCCAACGTCCTGACTTTC; cdr3_aa: CASSPLVGANVLTF
d_call: TRBD1; v_call: TRBV18; clone_size: -; j_call: TRBJ1-2; cdr3_length: 15; cdr3_nt: TGTGCCAGCTCACCAGGCGGGACAGGGTTTTATGGCTACACCTTC; cdr3_aa: CASSPGGTGFYGYTF
d_call: TRBD2; v_call: TRBV27; clone_size: -; j_call: TRBJ2-1; cdr3_length: 15; cdr3_nt: TGTGCCAGCTCTAGGACTAGTGGCTCCTACAATGAGCAGTTCTTC; cdr3_aa: CASSRTSGSYNEQFF
d_call: TRBD1; v_call: TRBV7-9; clone_size: -; j_call: TRBJ1-2; cdr3_length: 14; cdr3_nt: TGTGCCAGCAGCTCCTTGGGACAGCTCTATGGCTACACCTTC; cdr3_aa: CASSSLGQLYGYTF
d_call: -; v_call: TRBV10-3; clone_size: few; j_call: TRBJ1-1; cdr3_length: 15; cdr3_nt: TGTGCCATCAGTGACGCAGGGCGGGAGAACACTGAAGCTTTCTTT; cdr3_aa: CAISDAGRENTEAFF
d_call: -; v_call: TRBV7-6; clone_size: -; j_call: TRBJ2-3; cdr3_length: 11; cdr3_nt: TGTGCCAGCAGCTCCAGTGCCACGCAGTATTTT; cdr3_aa: CASSSSATQYF
d_call: -; v_call: TRBV30; clone_size: -; j_call: TRBJ2-4; cdr3_length: 12; cdr3_nt: TGTGCCTGGAGGAGACAGACTAACATTCAGTACTTC; cdr3_aa: CAWRRQTNIQYF
d_call: TRBD1; v_call: TRBV18; clone_size: few; j_call: TRBJ1-1; cdr3_length: 15; cdr3_nt: TGTGCCAGCTCACCATTCCAGGGGGCGAACACTGAAGCTTTCTTT; cdr3_aa: CASSPFQGANTEAFF
d_call: -; v_call: TRBV21-1; clone_size: -; j_call: TRBJ2-3; cdr3_length: 16; cdr3_nt: TGTGCCAGCAGCAAAGCGGGAGGAGGGGATGGAGATACGCAGTATTTT; cdr3_aa: CASSKAGGGDGDTQYF
d_call: TRBD1; v_call: TRBV13; clone_size: -; j_call: TRBJ1-2; cdr3_length: 14; cdr3_nt: TGTGCCAGCAGCTTACGACAGGGAAGGTATGGCTACACCTTC; cdr3_aa: CASSLRQGRYGYTF
d_call: TRBD1; v_call: TRBV4-1; clone_size: -; j_call: TRBJ1-4; cdr3_length: 17; cdr3_nt: TGCGCCAGCACCGCGACAGGGGGCGCAGGACTTAATGAAAAACTGTTTTTT; cdr3_aa: CASTATGGAGLNEKLFF
d_call: -; v_call: TRBV9; clone_size: many; j_call: TRBJ1-1; cdr3_length: 13; cdr3_nt: TGTGCCAGCAGCGTAGGAATGGAGACTGAAGCTTTCTTT; cdr3_aa: CASSVGMETEAFF
d_call: -; v_call: TRBV19; clone_size: -; j_call: TRBJ2-7; cdr3_length: 13; cdr3_nt: TGTGCCAGTAGCTACAGGGAAAGCTACGAGCAGTACTTC; cdr3_aa: CASSYRESYEQYF
d_call: TRBD1; v_call: TRBV5-8; clone_size: -; j_call: TRBJ1-1; cdr3_length: 15; cdr3_nt: TGTGCCAGCAGAACTGCAGGGGGCATGAACACTGAAGCTTTCTTT; cdr3_aa: CASRTAGGMNTEAFF
d_call: TRBD2; v_call: TRBV4-2; clone_size: -; j_call: TRBJ2-5; cdr3_length: 16; cdr3_nt: TGTGCCAGCAGCCTCGGGAGGGCGGGCCGACTGGAGACCCAGTACTTC; cdr3_aa: CASSLGRAGRLETQYF
d_call: -; v_call: TRBV7-9; clone_size: -; j_call: TRBJ1-1; cdr3_length: 15; cdr3_nt: TGTGCCAGCAGCGTAATTAACGTCCCGGGCGACGAAGCTTTCTTT; cdr3_aa: CASSVINVPGDEAFF
d_call: TRBD1; v_call: TRBV27; clone_size: -; j_call: TRBJ1-1; cdr3_length: 11; cdr3_nt: TGTGCCAGCAAACGGGACAGCGAAGCTTTCTTT; cdr3_aa: CASKRDSEAFF
d_call: -; v_call: TRBV7-7; clone_size: -; j_call: TRBJ2-2; cdr3_length: 14; cdr3_nt: TGTGCCAGCAGCTTAGGCAGGAACACCGGGGAGCTGTTTTTT; cdr3_aa: CASSLGRNTGELFF
d_call: -; v_call: TRBV11-2; clone_size: -; j_call: TRBJ2-1; cdr3_length: 16; cdr3_nt: TGTGCCAGCAGCCAAGTGGGATCAGGGAAGCTCTATGAGCAGTTCTTC; cdr3_aa: CASSQVGSGKLYEQFF
d_call: TRBD2; v_call: TRBV11-2; clone_size: -; j_call: TRBJ2-5; cdr3_length: 15; cdr3_nt: TGTGCCAGCCGACTCAGCGGGGGGACGCAAGAGACCCAGTACTTC; cdr3_aa: CASRLSGGTQETQYF
d_call: -; v_call: TRBV18; clone_size: -; j_call: TRBJ2-7; cdr3_length: 16; cdr3_nt: TGTGCCAGCTCACCACCCCCAGGGGTTTTTATCTACGAGCAGTACTTC; cdr3_aa: CASSPPPGVFIYEQYF
d_call: TRBD1; v_call: TRBV5-1; clone_size: -; j_call: TRBJ1-2; cdr3_length: 15; cdr3_nt: TGCGCCAGCAGCTTGGGTCGACAGGGTCAGGGTGGCTACACCTTC; cdr3_aa: CASSLGRQGQGGYTF
d_call: -; v_call: TRBV18; clone_size: -; j_call: TRBJ2-2; cdr3_length: 14; cdr3_nt: TGTGCCAGCTCATCCCTCGCGAACACCGGGGAGCTGTTTTTT; cdr3_aa: CASSSLANTGELFF